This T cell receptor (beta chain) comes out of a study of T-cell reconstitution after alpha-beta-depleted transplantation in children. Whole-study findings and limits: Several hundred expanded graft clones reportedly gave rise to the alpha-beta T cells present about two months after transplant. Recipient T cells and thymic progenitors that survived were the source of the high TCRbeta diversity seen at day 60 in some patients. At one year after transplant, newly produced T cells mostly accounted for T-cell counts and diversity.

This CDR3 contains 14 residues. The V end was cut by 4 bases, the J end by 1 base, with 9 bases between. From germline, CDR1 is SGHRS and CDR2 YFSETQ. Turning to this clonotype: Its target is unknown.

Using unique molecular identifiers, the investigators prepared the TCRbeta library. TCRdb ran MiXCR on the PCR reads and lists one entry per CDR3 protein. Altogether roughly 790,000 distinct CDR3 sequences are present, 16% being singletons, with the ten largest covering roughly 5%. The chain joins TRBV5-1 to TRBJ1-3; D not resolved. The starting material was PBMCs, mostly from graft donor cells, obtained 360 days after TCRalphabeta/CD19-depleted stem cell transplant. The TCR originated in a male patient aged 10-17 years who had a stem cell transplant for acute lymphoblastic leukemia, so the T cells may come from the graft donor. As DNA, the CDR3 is TGCGCCAGCAGCCACGGAAAGTCTGGAAACACCATATATTTT. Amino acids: CASSHGKSGNTIYF.